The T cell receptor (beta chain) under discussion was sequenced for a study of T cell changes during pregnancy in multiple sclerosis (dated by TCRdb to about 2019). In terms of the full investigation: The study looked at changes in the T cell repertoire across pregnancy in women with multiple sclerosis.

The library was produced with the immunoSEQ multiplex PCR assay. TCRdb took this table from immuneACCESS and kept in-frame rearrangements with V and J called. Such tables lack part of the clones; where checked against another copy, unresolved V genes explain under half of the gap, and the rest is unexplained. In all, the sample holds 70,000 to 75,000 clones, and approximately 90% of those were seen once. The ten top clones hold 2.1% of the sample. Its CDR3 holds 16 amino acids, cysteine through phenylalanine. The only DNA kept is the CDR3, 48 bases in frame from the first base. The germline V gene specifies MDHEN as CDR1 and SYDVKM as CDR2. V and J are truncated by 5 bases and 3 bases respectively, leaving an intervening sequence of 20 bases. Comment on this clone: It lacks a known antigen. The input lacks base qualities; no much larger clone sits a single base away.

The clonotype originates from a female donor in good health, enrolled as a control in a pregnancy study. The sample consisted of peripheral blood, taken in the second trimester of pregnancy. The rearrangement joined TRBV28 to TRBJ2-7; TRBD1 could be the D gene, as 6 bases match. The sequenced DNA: TGTGCCAGCAGTCTTTCTCGGGACACGGGGCGCTACGAGCAGTACTTC. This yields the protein CASSLSRDTGRYEQYF.